Below are 22 T cell receptor beta chains sequenced from a single sample in a study of blood T cell repertoires in COVID-19. Assay: immunoSEQ multiplex PCR; the TCRdb copy retains only in-frame clones and omits some. Of about 42,000 clones in the sample, just over 85% were seen once. Input material: peripheral blood. The source is a man between 65 and 85 years old with acute or convalescent COVID-19.

The rearrangement links TRBV6-6 to TRBJ2-2, with D possibly matching TRBD2 (6 bases). Looked up from germline, CDR1 is MNHNY and CDR2 is SVGAGI (reference sequence). This CDR3 has 14 residues. V dropped 2 bases and J dropped 6 bases, with 10 bases sitting between them. The CDR3 here is CASSYAREAGELFF. CDR3 sequence (DNA): TGTGCCAGCAGTTACGCCAGGGAGGCCGGGGAGCTGTTTTTT.

The chain carries TRBV5-5 and TRBJ2-3, with TRBD1 matching over 9 bases. J lost 4 bases, V lost 3 bases, and 3 bases had no gene match. The CDR3 is 14 residues long. Germline values: CDR1 SGHKS, CDR2 YYEKEE (reference sequence). The CDR3 sequence is CASSWDRVADTQYF. As DNA, the CDR3 is TGTGCCAGCAGCTGGGACAGGGTAGCAGATACGCAGTATTTT.

V gene TRBV14 combines with J gene TRBJ2-3; D is possibly TRBD2 (6 bases). With 4 bases removed from V and 5 bases from J, the gap between germline ends came to 25 bases. The CDR3 has 18 amino acids. From germline, CDR1 is SGHDN and CDR2 FVKESK. The CDR3 DNA reads TGTGCCAGCAGCCGCCTACCTTTGGGGAGCGCCGGGGGAGATACGCAGTATTTT. Its protein product is CASSRLPLGSAGGDTQYF. The variable domain in full, completed from reference TRBV14 and TRBJ2-3, reads EAGVTQFPSHSVIEKGQTVTLRCDPISGHDNLYWYRRVMGKEIKFLLHFVKESKQDESGMPNNRFLAERTGGTYSTLKVQPAELEDSGVYFCASSRLPLGSAGGDTQYFGPGTRLTVL.

This chain joins TRBV5-1 and TRBJ2-5; 9 bases line up with TRBD2. Per germline, CDR1 SGHRS and CDR2 YFSETQ. With 4 bases clipped from V and 5 bases from J, the junction kept 9 bases outside the gene matches. The CDR3 loop spans 15 amino acids. CDR3 sequence (DNA): TGCGCCAGCAGCGGTATAGCGGGAGTGGGGGAGACCCAGTACTTC. It specifies CASSGIAGVGETQYF.

The chain uses TRBV4-1 and TRBJ2-5, with 7 nucleotides matching TRBD1. Losses at the gene ends were 3 bases for V and 1 base for J; bases not matched to a gene: 11. This CDR3 contains 17 residues. The germline V gene encodes CDR1 MGHRA and CDR2 YSYEKL. CDR3 nucleotide sequence: TGCGCCAGCAGCCAGCTATATTGGGGACAGCTCCAAGAGACCCAGTACTTC. Translating gives CASSQLYWGQLQETQYF.

J is TRBJ2-1 and V is TRBV7-9, with TRBD2 identical over 10 bases. In germline, CDR1 is SEHNR, CDR2 FQNEAQ (reference sequence). The CDR3 loop spans 16 amino acids. V shed 1 base, J shed 10 bases, and the junction held 10 bases outside the gene matches. The chain's CDR3 is CASSLDRASGREEQFF. CDR3 nucleotides: TGTGCCAGCAGCTTAGATAGGGCTAGCGGGAGAGAAGAGCAGTTCTTC. The complete variable domain, with remaining parts taken from reference TRBV7-9 and TRBJ2-1, reads DTGVSQNPRHKITKRGQNVTFRCDPISEHNRLYWYRQTLGQGPEFLTYFQNEAQLEKSRLLSDRFSAERPKGSFSTLEIQRTEQGDSAMYLCASSLDRASGREEQFFGPGTRLTVL.

This clone was detected only once. The chain carries TRBV18 and TRBJ2-2, with 9 bases matching TRBD1. This CDR3 region has 14 residues. Germline loops: CDR1 KGHSH, CDR2 LQKENI. V was clipped by 3 bases and J by 7 bases; unmatched bases: 3. The CDR3 region has the DNA TGTGCCAGCTCACCGAGACAGGGGGACGGGGAGCTGTTTTTT. Translation: CASSPRQGDGELFF. The full variable domain, with the rest looked up from reference TRBV18 and TRBJ2-2, is NAGVMQNPRHLVRRRGQEARLRCSPMKGHSHVYWYRQLPEEGLKFMVYLQKENIIDESGMPKERFSAEFPKEGPSILRIQQVVRGDSAAYFCASSPRQGDGELFFGEGSRLTVL.

This rearrangement joins TRBV7-2 to TRBJ2-1, with no clear D. CDR3 length: 12 residues. With 2 bases removed from V and 7 bases from J, the gap between germline ends came to 6 bases. The germline gives CDR1 SGHTA, CDR2 FQGNSA. Here the CDR3 DNA reads TGTGCCAGCAGCTTACTAGTTAATGAGCAGTTCTTC. Translated, it gives CASSLLVNEQFF.

This chain uses TRBV2 with TRBJ2-7; maybe TRBD2 (6 bases). Germline V gene sequence: CDR1 SNHLY, CDR2 FYNNEI. V dropped 6 bases and J dropped 0 bases, with 15 bases sitting between them. This CDR3 has 15 residues. CDR3 region: CASRERDFFSYEQYF. As DNA, the CDR3 is TGTGCCAGCAGGGAACGGGACTTCTTCTCCTACGAGCAGTACTTC.

The chain recombines TRBV28 with TRBJ1-2, with TRBD1 matching 8 bases. The V gene's germline CDR1 is MDHEN and CDR2 SYDVKM. This CDR3 has 13 residues. V was pared by 7 bases and J by 8 bases, with 9 bases of the junction left unmatched. The CDR3, as DNA: TGTGCCAGCACTTTGCAGGGGGCTTACGGCTACACCTTC. Protein sequence: CASTLQGAYGYTF.

This clone was recorded once. DNA for the CDR3: TGTGCCAGCAGCCAAAACAGGGGACTCTACGAGCAGTACTTC. It encodes CASSQNRGLYEQYF. V is TRBV3-1 (or the pseudogene TRBV3-2) and J is TRBJ2-7; tentative D call: TRBD1 (7 bases). This CDR3 comprises 14 residues. Germline assignment: CDR1 LGHDT and CDR2 YNNKEL (reference sequence). The ends were cut back, 2 bases at V and 3 bases at J, with 11 bases in the middle.

J is TRBJ1-4 and V is TRBV27; no clear D. V was trimmed by 2 bases and J by 0 bases, leaving 4 bases between them. CDR3 size: 14 residues. Germline lookup yields CDR1 MNHEY and CDR2 SMNVEV (reference sequence). The CDR3 DNA reads TGTGCCAGCAGTTTAGGCTCAACTAATGAAAAACTGTTTTTT. This codes for CASSLGSTNEKLFF.

V and J are TRBV7-6 and TRBJ1-1; the D gene is possibly TRBD1 (6 bases). CDR3 length equals 14 residues. CDR1 and CDR2 (germline): SGHVS, FNYEAQ. V lost 3 bases to trimming and J lost 0 bases, with 8 bases between them. CDR3 DNA: TGTGCCAGCAGCTTGACAGGCATGAACACTGAAGCTTTCTTT. It codes for CASSLTGMNTEAFF. The full variable domain, rest sourced from reference TRBV7-6 and TRBJ1-1, is GAGVSQSPRYKVTKRGQDVALRCDPISGHVSLYWYRQALGQGPEFLTYFNYEAQQDKSGLPNDRFSAERPEGSISTLTIQRTEQRDSAMYRCASSLTGMNTEAFFGQGTRLTVV.

The chain carries TRBV18 and TRBJ2-3; 7 positions agree with TRBD2. Trimming removed 4 bases from V and 1 base from J; junction bases left unmatched: 2. Germline V lookup: CDR1 KGHSH, CDR2 LQKENI. CDR3 length: 14 amino acids. DNA for the CDR3: TGTGCCAGCTCACGAAGCGGGGGCACAGATACGCAGTATTTT. It codes for CASSRSGGTDTQYF.

This chain uses TRBV18 with TRBJ1-6; 7 nucleotides align to TRBD1. The CDR3 has 14 amino acids. Germline loops: CDR1 KGHSH, CDR2 LQKENI. With V trimmed by 3 bases and J by 6 bases, 2 bases remained unmatched. The CDR3 here is CASSPRTGNSPLHF. The CDR3 DNA is TGTGCCAGCTCACCTCGGACAGGTAATTCACCCCTCCACTTT.

The gene calls are TRBV5-1 and TRBJ1-1; the D gene is possibly TRBD1 (5 bases). This CDR3 is 15 amino acids long. The V end was cut by 3 bases, the J end by 3 bases, with 15 bases between. The germline CDR1 and CDR2 sequences are SGHRS and YFSETQ. The CDR3 region is CASSSDGAGDTEAFF. The CDR3 DNA follows: TGCGCCAGCAGCTCGGACGGGGCGGGGGACACTGAAGCTTTCTTT.

V gene TRBV5-6 combines with J gene TRBJ1-5; D remains unclear. Germline-derived CDR1 and CDR2 are SGHDT and YYEEEE. This CDR3 comprises 15 residues. V dropped 1 base and J dropped 0 bases, with 8 bases sitting between them. CDR3 amino acids: CASSLFRGSNQPQHF. The CDR3 nucleotides read TGTGCCAGCAGCTTGTTCCGGGGTAGCAATCAGCCCCAGCATTTT.

This clone appeared once. The chain combines TRBV5-1 with TRBJ2-5; D might be TRBD2 (5 bases). Germline loops: CDR1 SGHRS, CDR2 YFSETQ. CDR3 length equals 13 residues. With 4 bases removed from V and 7 bases from J, the gap between germline ends came to 14 bases. The CDR3 DNA reads TGCGCCAGCAGCCCCCTAAACGCGGGGACCCAGTACTTC. It encodes CASSPLNAGTQYF.

J is TRBJ1-1 and V is TRBV6-5, with a tentative D call TRBD1 (5 bases). V was clipped by 5 bases and J by 0 bases, with 13 bases between them. The CDR3 covers 15 residues. CDR1 is MNHEY, CDR2 SVGAGI, per germline. Here the CDR3 reads CASSPGQGMNTEAFF. The CDR3 region has the DNA TGTGCCAGCAGTCCAGGTCAGGGAATGAACACTGAAGCTTTCTTT.

This clone was seen a single time. The V gene is TRBV6-5, the J gene TRBJ1-2; no reliable D call. This CDR3 is built from 13 residues. Per the germline V gene, CDR1 is MNHEY and CDR2 is SVGAGI. Trimming cost V 7 bases and J 3 bases, with 12 bases left between them. CDR3 DNA: TGTGCCAGCACTACGAGGCCGGACTATGGCTACACCTTC. It encodes CASTTRPDYGYTF.

This chain joins TRBV5-8 and TRBJ2-1, with TRBD2 as a possible D gene (6 bases). CDR1 is SGHTS, CDR2 YDEGEE, per germline. With 5 bases removed from V and 4 bases from J, the gap between germline ends came to 10 bases. There are 13 residues in the CDR3. The DNA for the CDR3 is TGTGCCAGCAGGCTGGGACTTTACAATGAGCAGTTCTTC. This codes for CASRLGLYNEQFF.

J is TRBJ1-3 and V is TRBV4-2; TRBD1 aligns across 7 bases. V lost 4 bases, J lost 0 bases, and 6 bases stayed unmatched. Per the germline V gene, CDR1 is LGHNA and CDR2 is YNFKEQ. The CDR3 has 16 amino acids. CDR3 DNA: TGTGCCAGCAGCCCCGGGGACAGAGCCTCTGGAAACACCATATATTTT. Residues: CASSPGDRASGNTIYF.